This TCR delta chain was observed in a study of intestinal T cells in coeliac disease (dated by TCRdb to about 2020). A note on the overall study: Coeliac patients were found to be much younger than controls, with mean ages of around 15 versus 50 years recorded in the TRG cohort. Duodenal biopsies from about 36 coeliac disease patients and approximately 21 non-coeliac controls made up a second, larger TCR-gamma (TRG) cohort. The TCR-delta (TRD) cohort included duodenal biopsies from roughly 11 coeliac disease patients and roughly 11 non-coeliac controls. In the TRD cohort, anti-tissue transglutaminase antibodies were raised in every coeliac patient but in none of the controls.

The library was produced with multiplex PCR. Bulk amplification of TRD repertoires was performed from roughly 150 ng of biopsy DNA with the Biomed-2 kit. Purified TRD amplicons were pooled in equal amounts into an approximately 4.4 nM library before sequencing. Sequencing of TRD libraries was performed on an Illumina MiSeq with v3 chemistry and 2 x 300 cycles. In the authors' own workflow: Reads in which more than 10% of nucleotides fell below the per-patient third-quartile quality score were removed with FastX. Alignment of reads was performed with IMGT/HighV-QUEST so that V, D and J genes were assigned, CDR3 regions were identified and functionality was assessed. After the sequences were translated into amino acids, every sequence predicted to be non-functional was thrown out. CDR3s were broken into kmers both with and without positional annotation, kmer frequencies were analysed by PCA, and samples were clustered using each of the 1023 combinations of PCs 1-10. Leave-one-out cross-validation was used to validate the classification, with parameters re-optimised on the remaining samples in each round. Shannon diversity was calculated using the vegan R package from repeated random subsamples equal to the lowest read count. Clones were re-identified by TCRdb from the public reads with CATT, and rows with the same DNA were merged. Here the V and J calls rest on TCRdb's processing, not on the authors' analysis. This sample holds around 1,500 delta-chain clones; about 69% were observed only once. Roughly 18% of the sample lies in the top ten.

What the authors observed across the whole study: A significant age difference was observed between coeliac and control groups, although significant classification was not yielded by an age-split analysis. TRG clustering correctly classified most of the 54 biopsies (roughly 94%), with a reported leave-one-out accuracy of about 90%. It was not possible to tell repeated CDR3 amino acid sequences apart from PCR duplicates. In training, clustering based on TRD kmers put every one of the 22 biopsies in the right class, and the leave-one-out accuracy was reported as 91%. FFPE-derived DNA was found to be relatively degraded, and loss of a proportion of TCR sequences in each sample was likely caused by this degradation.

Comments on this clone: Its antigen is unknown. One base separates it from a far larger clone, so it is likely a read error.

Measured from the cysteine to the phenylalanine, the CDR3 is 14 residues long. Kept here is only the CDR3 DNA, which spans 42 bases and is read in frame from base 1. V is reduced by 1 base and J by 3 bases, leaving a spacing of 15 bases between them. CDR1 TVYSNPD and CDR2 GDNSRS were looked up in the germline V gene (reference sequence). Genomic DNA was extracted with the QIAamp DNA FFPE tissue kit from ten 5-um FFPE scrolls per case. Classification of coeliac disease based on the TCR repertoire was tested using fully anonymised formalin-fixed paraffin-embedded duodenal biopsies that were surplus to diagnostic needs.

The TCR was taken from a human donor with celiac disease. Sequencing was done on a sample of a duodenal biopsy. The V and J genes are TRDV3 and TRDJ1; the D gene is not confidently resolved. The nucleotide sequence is TGTGCCTTTATCGCTGCGTCCAACCCCGATAAACTCATCTTT. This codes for CAFIAASNPDKLIF.